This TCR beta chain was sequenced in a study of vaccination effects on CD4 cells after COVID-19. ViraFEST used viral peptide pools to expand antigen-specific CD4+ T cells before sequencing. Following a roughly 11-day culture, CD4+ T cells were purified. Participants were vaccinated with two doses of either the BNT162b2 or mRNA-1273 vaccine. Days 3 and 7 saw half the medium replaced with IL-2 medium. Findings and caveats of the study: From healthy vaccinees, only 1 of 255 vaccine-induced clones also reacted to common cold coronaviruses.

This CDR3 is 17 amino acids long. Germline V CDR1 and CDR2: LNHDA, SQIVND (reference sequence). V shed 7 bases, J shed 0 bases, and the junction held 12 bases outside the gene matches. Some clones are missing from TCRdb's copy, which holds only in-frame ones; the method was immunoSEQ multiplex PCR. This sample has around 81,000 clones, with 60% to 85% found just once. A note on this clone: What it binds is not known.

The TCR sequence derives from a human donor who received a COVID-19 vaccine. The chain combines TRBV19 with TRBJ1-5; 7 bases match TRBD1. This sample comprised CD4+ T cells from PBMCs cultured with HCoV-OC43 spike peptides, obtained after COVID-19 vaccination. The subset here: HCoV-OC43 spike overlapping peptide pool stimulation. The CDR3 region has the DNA TGTGCCAGTAACATGGGGACAGACCAAGCTAGCAATCAGCCCCAGCATTTT. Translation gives CASNMGTDQASNQPQHF.